This entry lists 14 T cell receptor beta chains sequenced from one sample in a study of radiotherapy plus CTLA-4 blockade in lung cancer. Profiled with immunoSEQ multiplex PCR; TCRdb holds only in-frame clones, not every one. The table has 25,000 to 35,000 clones, 79% seen once; the top ten hold approximately 15%. Sequenced here: peripheral blood, sampled from a patient treated with radiotherapy plus ipilimumab. The receptors were gathered from a human donor with non-small cell lung cancer that progressed on radiotherapy plus ipilimumab.

The V gene is TRBV29-1, the J gene TRBJ2-3, with 8 nucleotides matching TRBD1. The J segment lost 1 base and the V segment lost 6 bases, leaving 6 bases of the junction unmatched. Germline V gene data show CDR1 as SQVTM and CDR2 as ANQGSEA. The CDR3 contains 14 residues. CDR3 DNA sequence: TGCAGCGTGGTGACAGGGGTTCGCACAGATACGCAGTATTTT. Translation gives CSVVTGVRTDTQYF.

This chain connects TRBV2 to TRBJ2-7, with D possibly being TRBD1 (5 bases). This CDR3 spans 15 amino acids. Germline CDR1 is SNHLY and CDR2 is FYNNEI. The V gene lost 10 bases and the J gene lost 9 bases, with 28 bases spanning the gap. CDR3 sequence reads: CATIVSGKMELMQYF. In DNA form, the CDR3 reads TGTGCCACCATAGTTTCAGGGAAAATGGAACTCATGCAGTACTTC.

This clone showed up just a few times. The chain links TRBV6-4 to TRBJ1-1; tentatively, D is TRBD1 (6 bases). The ends were cut back, 7 bases at V and 5 bases at J, with 23 bases in the middle. CDR3 size: 16 residues. CDR1 is MRHNA, CDR2 SNTAGT, per germline. CDR3 loop: CASTPTIGGRRTEAFF. The CDR3 DNA reads as TGTGCCAGCACCCCGACTATTGGGGGGCGACGGACTGAAGCTTTCTTT.

There are a few counts of this clone. This rearrangement joins TRBV28 to TRBJ1-5; perhaps TRBD1 as D (5 bases). Germline V gene lookup returns CDR1 MDHEN and CDR2 SYDVKM. The CDR3 runs to 16 residues. The V and J ends lost 4 bases and 4 bases respectively, with 17 bases between them. The CDR3 loop is CASSYPGQGRNQPQHF. CDR3 coding DNA: TGTGCCAGCAGTTATCCCGGTCAGGGAAGGAATCAGCCCCAGCATTTT.

The chain combines TRBV7-2 with TRBJ1-1; D is undetermined. Looked up from germline, CDR1 is SGHTA and CDR2 is FQGNSA. V lost 5 bases, J lost 5 bases, and 12 bases lay in between. The length of the CDR3 is 13 residues. The CDR3 region is CASSPGSGTEAFF. For the CDR3, the DNA is TGTGCCAGCAGCCCTGGAAGTGGGACTGAAGCTTTCTTT.

This clone was observed a few times. V usage is TRBV4-1 and J usage is TRBJ2-2, with D possibly matching TRBD2 (6 bases). The CDR3 is made up of 17 amino acids. V lost 1 base and J 1 base, leaving 13 bases between the germline ends. Germline CDR1 MGHRA, CDR2 YSYEKL. The CDR3 spells CASSQGGGAGNTGELFF. The CDR3 bases are TGCGCCAGCAGCCAAGGAGGCGGGGCAGGGAACACCGGGGAGCTGTTTTTT.

The V call is TRBV18, the J call TRBJ1-3; D gene unclear. CDR1 is KGHSH, CDR2 LQKENI, per germline. V dropped 0 bases and J dropped 4 bases, with 16 bases sitting between them. CDR3 length: 17 residues. As DNA, the CDR3 is TGTGCCAGCTCACCACCATCCAGCAACAGCCAAGGAAACACCATATATTTT. It yields the protein CASSPPSSNSQGNTIYF.

The chain combines TRBV2 with TRBJ1-2; a weak D match, TRBD1 (5 bases). Trimming cost V 4 bases and J 2 bases, with 8 bases left between them. The CDR3 runs 13 residues. Germline values: CDR1 SNHLY, CDR2 FYNNEI. The CDR3 is CASSGEGNYGYTF. CDR3 sequence (DNA): TGTGCCAGCAGTGGGGAGGGGAACTATGGCTACACCTTC.

The chain couples TRBV23-1 to TRBJ2-7; no reliable D call. TRBV23-1 is classed as an ORF, of uncertain function. V shed 1 base and J shed 6 bases, with 10 bases lying between them. CDR3 size: 13 residues. The CDR3 sequence: CASSQLDPPEQYF. The DNA for the CDR3 is TGCGCCAGCAGTCAATTGGACCCTCCCGAGCAGTACTTC.

V and J are TRBV7-6 and TRBJ2-5, with 7 bases identical to TRBD2. The CDR3 contains 15 residues. The V gene end was trimmed by 5 bases and the J gene end by 7 bases; junction bases not matched to a gene: 13. Germline V lookup: CDR1 SGHVS, CDR2 FNYEAQ. The CDR3 nucleotides are TGTGCCAGCAGCCCAGCGGGGTTGGGTACTAGGACCCAGTACTTC. As protein: CASSPAGLGTRTQYF. The full variable domain, rest sourced from reference TRBV7-6 and TRBJ2-5, is GAGVSQSPRYKVTKRGQDVALRCDPISGHVSLYWYRQALGQGPEFLTYFNYEAQQDKSGLPNDRFSAERPEGSISTLTIQRTEQRDSAMYRCASSPAGLGTRTQYFGPGTRLLVL.

The chain links TRBV7-2 to TRBJ1-4; 9 bases are shared with TRBD1. Trimming at V came to 6 bases and at J to 2 bases, leaving 4 bases not matched to a gene. Germline loops: CDR1 SGHTA, CDR2 FQGNSA. The CDR3 contains 15 residues. In nucleotides, the CDR3 is TGTGCCAGCAGTTTACAGGGGGCGACTAATGAAAAACTGTTTTTT. Amino acid sequence: CASSLQGATNEKLFF. The whole variable domain, remainder taken from reference TRBV7-2 and TRBJ1-4, is GAGVSQSPSNKVTEKGKDVELRCDPISGHTALYWYRQSLGQGLEFLIYFQGNSAPDKSGLPSDRFSAERTGGSVSTLTIQRTQQEDSAVYLCASSLQGATNEKLFFGSGTQLSVL.

CDR3 in amino acids: CASRQGWNTEAFF. In DNA, the CDR3 is TGTGCCAGCAGACAGGGGTGGAACACTGAAGCTTTCTTT. This chain uses TRBV6-5 with TRBJ1-1; 7 nucleotides line up with TRBD1. This CDR3 has 13 amino acids. Germline lookup yields CDR1 MNHEY and CDR2 SVGAGI. Trimming at V came to 6 bases and at J to 1 base, leaving 2 bases not matched to a gene.

The chain is built from TRBV7-2 and TRBJ2-1, with a possible D match to TRBD2 (7 bases). The CDR3 sequence is 13 residues long. V lost 3 bases to trimming and J lost 6 bases, with 9 bases between them. In germline, CDR1 is SGHTA, CDR2 FQGNSA. The chain's CDR3 is CASSFGGPNEQFF. The CDR3 DNA follows: TGTGCCAGCAGCTTCGGGGGGCCCAATGAGCAGTTCTTC.

V usage is TRBV5-6 and J usage is TRBJ2-5; TRBD1 agrees at 11 bases. Trimming took 3 bases from V and 4 from J; bases not matched to a gene: 5. This CDR3 has 15 amino acids. The germline V gene encodes CDR1 SGHDT and CDR2 YYEEEE. CDR3 nucleotides: TGTGCCAGCAGCTCAAGGACAGGGGGCGTAGAGACCCAGTACTTC. This codes for CASSSRTGGVETQYF. The complete variable domain, with remaining parts taken from reference TRBV5-6 and TRBJ2-5, reads DAGVTQSPTHLIKTRGQQVTLRCSPKSGHDTVSWYQQALGQGPQFIFQYYEEEERQRGNFPDRFSGHQFPNYSSELNVNALLLGDSALYLCASSSRTGGVETQYFGPGTRLLVL.